The 10 T cell receptor beta chains presented below share a single source sample, sequenced in a study of neurological immune-mediated disorders. TCRdb ran MiXCR on the 5' RACE reads and lists one entry per CDR3 protein. Found here are approximately 50,000 distinct CDR3 sequences, about 3.5% of them singletons; the top ten hold 5.5% to 6%. The sequencing sample was made of PBMCs. The origin of the receptors is a man aged 35 to 55 with multiple sclerosis.

This clonotype was counted many times. The gene calls are TRBV14 and TRBJ2-4; TRBD1 matches at 9 bases. J lost 7 bases, V lost 8 bases, and 6 bases had no gene match. CDR1 SGHDN and CDR2 FVKESK come from the germline V gene. The CDR3 extends over 13 amino acids. In DNA, the CDR3 is TGTGCCAGCCGTGGACAGGGGAACAACATTCAGTACTTC. It codes for CASRGQGNNIQYF.

This rearrangement joins TRBV12-3 or TRBV12-4 to TRBJ1-2; TRBD1 is a possible D gene (5 bases). The CDR3 has 13 residues. Trimming removed 3 bases from V and 2 bases from J, with 7 bases in between. The CDR3 DNA reads as TGTGCCAGCAGTTTCGCAGGGAACTATGGCTACACCTTC. This gives the protein CASSFAGNYGYTF.

Ten or more counts support this clonotype. This chain connects TRBV20-1 to TRBJ1-6, with unresolved D. The CDR3 is 14 amino acids. Germline CDR1 DFQATT, CDR2 SNEGSKA (reference sequence). For the CDR3, the DNA is TGCAGCCAGGCGCCCGTTACCGGGAGTTCACCCCTCCACTTT. Its protein product is CSQAPVTGSSPLHF.

This clonotype came up many times. This chain joins TRBV5-1 and TRBJ2-7; 8 bases agree with TRBD1. The CDR3 is 14 residues long. Germline V lookup: CDR1 SGHRS, CDR2 YFSETQ. Germline trimming cut 0 bases from V and 4 bases from J; bases unmatched to any gene: 3. CDR3 sequence reads: CASSLERQGYEQYF. The CDR3 nucleotides are TGCGCCAGCAGCTTGGAGCGACAGGGGTACGAGCAGTACTTC.

This clonotype has a count of ten or more. The V call is TRBV6-5, the J call TRBJ2-2, with a tentative D call TRBD2 (5 bases). V shed 5 bases and J shed 0 bases, with 10 bases lying between them. The CDR3 sequence is 15 residues long. In germline, CDR1 is MNHEY, CDR2 SVGAGI. The CDR3 sequence: CASSPGTTNTGELFF. Here the CDR3 DNA reads TGTGCCAGCAGTCCGGGAACGACGAACACCGGGGAGCTGTTTTTT.

This clonotype was picked up many times. As DNA, the CDR3 is TGCAGTGCTAGCGTTACTAGCGGGGCAGATACGCAGTATTTT. The encoded protein is CSASVTSGADTQYF. The chain recombines TRBV20-1 with TRBJ2-3; 10 bases are shared with TRBD2. Looked up from germline, CDR1 is DFQATT and CDR2 is SNEGSKA (reference sequence). The CDR3 totals 14 residues. The ends lost 3 bases at V and 4 bases at J; junction bases unmatched: 4.

This clonotype was observed at least ten times. This chain connects TRBV6-1 to TRBJ1-2; TRBD1 might be the D (6 bases). V lost 2 bases and J 5 bases, leaving 9 bases between the germline ends. This CDR3 spans 13 amino acids. Germline CDR1 and CDR2: MNHNS and SASEGT. The CDR3 protein is CASSETGFYGYTF. CDR3 DNA sequence: TGTGCCAGCAGTGAAACAGGGTTTTATGGCTACACCTTC.

This clonotype was seen repeatedly, ten times or more. Relative to the germline gene, one junction end is altered; a read error may explain this. The rearrangement links TRBV20-1 to TRBJ1-6; 8 nucleotides align to TRBD1. The CDR3 runs 15 residues. Germline-derived CDR1 and CDR2 are DFQATT and SNEGSKA (reference sequence). CDR3: CSARAGGAGNSPLNF. Written as DNA, the CDR3 is TGCAGTGCTAGAGCAGGGGGCGCGGGAAATTCACCCCTCAACTTT.

This clonotype occurred a few times. V usage is TRBV3-1 and J usage is TRBJ2-1; maybe TRBD2 (5 bases). Germline lookup yields CDR1 LGHDT and CDR2 YNNKEL (reference sequence). V gave up 0 bases and J gave up 9 bases, with 12 bases separating them. This CDR3 contains 14 residues. CDR3 loop: CASSQETMAGEQFF. The CDR3 DNA reads TGTGCCAGCAGCCAAGAAACGATGGCGGGTGAGCAGTTCTTC.

This clonotype was found many times. The chain joins TRBV5-1 to TRBJ2-1; 10 nucleotides align to TRBD2. Germline V gene data show CDR1 as SGHRS and CDR2 as YFSETQ. With V trimmed by 3 bases and J by 7 bases, 7 bases remained unmatched. There are 15 residues in the CDR3. CDR3 region: CASSSQRGGWNEQFF. The CDR3 bases are TGCGCCAGCAGCTCTCAGCGGGGGGGCTGGAATGAGCAGTTCTTC.